This TCR beta chain was obtained from a study of blood T cells in healthy people across ages. Findings and caveats of the study: The study found more naive CD4+ cells and higher diversity in long-lived than aged donors.

The table lists this clonotype with a few counts. What it binds is unknown. V shed 5 bases and J 3 bases; nucleotides not matched to a gene: 9. The CDR3 spans 15 residues. Combining a sample-barcoded 5' primer with a J-beta primer mix, a second PCR ran for 7 to 11 cycles. TCRdb re-derived calls from the 5' RACE reads in MiXCR, one entry per CDR3 protein. The sample has approximately 1.5 million distinct CDR3 sequences; 35% to 45% are singletons. This TCR was sampled from a woman aged 18 to 35 in good health. Sequencing input: blood. The chain links TRBV12-3 or TRBV12-4 to TRBJ1-2; 7 bases are a match to TRBD1. CDR3 DNA sequence: TGTGCCAGCAGTCGTATTGTGACAGGGCACTATGGCTACACCTTC. Its translation is CASSRIVTGHYGYTF.